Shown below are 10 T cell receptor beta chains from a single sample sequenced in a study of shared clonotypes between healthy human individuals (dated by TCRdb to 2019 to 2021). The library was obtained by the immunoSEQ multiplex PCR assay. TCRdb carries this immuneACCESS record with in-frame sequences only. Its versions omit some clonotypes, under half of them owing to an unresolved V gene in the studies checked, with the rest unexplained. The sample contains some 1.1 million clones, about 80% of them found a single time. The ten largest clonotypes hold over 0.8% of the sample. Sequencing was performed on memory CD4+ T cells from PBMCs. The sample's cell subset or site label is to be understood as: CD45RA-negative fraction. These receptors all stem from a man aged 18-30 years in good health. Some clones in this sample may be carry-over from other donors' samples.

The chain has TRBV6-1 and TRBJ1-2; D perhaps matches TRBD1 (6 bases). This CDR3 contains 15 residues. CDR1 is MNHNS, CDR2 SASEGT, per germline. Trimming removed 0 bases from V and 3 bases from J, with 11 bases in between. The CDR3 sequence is CASSEALGGYYGYTF. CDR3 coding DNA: TGTGCCAGCAGTGAAGCCCTAGGGGGTTACTATGGCTACACCTTC.

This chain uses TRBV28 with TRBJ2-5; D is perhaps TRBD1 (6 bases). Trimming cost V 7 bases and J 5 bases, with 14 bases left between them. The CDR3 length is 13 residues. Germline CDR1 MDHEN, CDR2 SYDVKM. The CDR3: CASNTQGSETQYF. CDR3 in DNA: TGTGCCAGCAATACCCAGGGGTCGGAGACCCAGTACTTC.

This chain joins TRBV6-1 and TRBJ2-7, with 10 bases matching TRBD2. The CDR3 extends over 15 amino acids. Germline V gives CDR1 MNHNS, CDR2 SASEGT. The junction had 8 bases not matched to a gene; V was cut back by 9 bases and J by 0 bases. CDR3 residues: CARGLAGVGSYEQYF. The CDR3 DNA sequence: TGTGCCAGGGGGCTAGCGGGGGTGGGCTCCTACGAGCAGTACTTC.

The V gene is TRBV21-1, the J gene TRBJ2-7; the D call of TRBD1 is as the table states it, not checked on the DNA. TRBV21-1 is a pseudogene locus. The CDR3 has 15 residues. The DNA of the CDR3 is TGTGCCAGCAGCCTCCCGGACAGGTGTCCCTACGAGCAGTACTTC. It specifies CASSLPDRCPYEQYF.

The CDR3: CASTLTPDREGETQYF. In DNA, the CDR3 is TGTGCCAGTACCCTCACGCCCGACAGAGAGGGGGAGACCCAGTACTTC. V usage is TRBV19 and J usage is TRBJ2-5; D tentatively reads TRBD1 or TRBD2 (5 bases each). The V gene lost 7 bases and the J gene lost 5 bases, with 23 bases spanning the gap. The CDR3 is 16 residues long. Germline lookup yields CDR1 LNHDA and CDR2 SQIVND (reference sequence).

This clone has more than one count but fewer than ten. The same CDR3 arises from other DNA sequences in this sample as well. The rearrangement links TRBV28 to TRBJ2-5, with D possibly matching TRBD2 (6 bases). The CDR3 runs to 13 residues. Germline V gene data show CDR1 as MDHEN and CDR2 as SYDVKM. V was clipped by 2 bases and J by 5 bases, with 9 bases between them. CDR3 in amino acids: CASSLAGRETQYF. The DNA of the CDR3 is TGTGCCAGCAGTTTAGCGGGGAGGGAGACCCAGTACTTC.

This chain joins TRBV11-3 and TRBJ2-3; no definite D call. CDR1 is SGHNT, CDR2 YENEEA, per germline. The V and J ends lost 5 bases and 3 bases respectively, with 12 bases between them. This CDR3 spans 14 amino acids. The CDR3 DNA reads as TGTGCCAGCAGCCCCCCAGAAGAGACAGATACGCAGTATTTT. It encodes CASSPPEETDTQYF.

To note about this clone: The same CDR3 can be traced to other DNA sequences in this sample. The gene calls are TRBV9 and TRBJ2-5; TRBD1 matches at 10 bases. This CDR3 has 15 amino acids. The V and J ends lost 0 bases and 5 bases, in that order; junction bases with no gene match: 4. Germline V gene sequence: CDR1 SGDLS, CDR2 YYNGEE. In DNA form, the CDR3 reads TGTGCCAGCAGCGTAGGGACAGGGGGTAGGGAGACCCAGTACTTC. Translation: CASSVGTGGRETQYF.

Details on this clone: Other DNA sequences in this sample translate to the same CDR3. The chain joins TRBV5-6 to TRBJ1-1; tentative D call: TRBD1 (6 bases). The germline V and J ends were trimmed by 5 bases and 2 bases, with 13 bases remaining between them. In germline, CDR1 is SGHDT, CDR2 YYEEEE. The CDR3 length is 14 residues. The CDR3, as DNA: TGTGCCAGCAGTTGGGGGGCTAGAAACACTGAAGCTTTCTTT. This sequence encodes CASSWGARNTEAFF. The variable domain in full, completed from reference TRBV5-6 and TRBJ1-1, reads DAGVTQSPTHLIKTRGQQVTLRCSPKSGHDTVSWYQQALGQGPQFIFQYYEEEERQRGNFPDRFSGHQFPNYSSELNVNALLLGDSALYLCASSWGARNTEAFFGQGTRLTVV.

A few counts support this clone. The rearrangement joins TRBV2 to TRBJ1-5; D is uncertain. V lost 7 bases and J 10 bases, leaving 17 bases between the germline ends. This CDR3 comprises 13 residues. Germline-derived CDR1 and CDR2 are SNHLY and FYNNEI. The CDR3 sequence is CASTLTFISPQHF. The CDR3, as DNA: TGTGCCAGCACCCTAACTTTTATCAGCCCCCAGCATTTT.